This TCR beta chain was profiled in a study of T cell responses to AZD1222 COVID-19 vaccine. As to this clone: Its antigen is unknown.

Findings and caveats of the study: Sampling that yielded the repertoires occurred only after the peak T cell response. Most donors were white British and more were female, and clonal diversity was possibly underestimated. Recipients of AZD1222 seropositive at baseline numbered only 5 to 7.

CDR1 is MNHEY, CDR2 SVGEGT, per germline. This CDR3 comprises 15 residues. V was pared by 1 base and J by 9 bases, with 3 bases of the junction left unmatched. Pooling of second doses given at about 4 or about 12 weeks was done. Sequencing used immunoSEQ multiplex PCR; TCRdb keeps in-frame clones, though not all of them. The sample yields approximately 100,000 clones, around 90% seen once. This receptor was identified in an adult who received the AZD1222 COVID-19 vaccine. Material: peripheral blood, obtained 28 days after the second AZD1222 dose. J is TRBJ1-6 and V is TRBV6-2 or TRBV6-3, with 10 bases identical to TRBD1. CDR3 nucleotides: TGTGCCAGCAGTTACTACCGGGACAGGGGTTCACCCCTCCACTTT. This sequence encodes CASSYYRDRGSPLHF.